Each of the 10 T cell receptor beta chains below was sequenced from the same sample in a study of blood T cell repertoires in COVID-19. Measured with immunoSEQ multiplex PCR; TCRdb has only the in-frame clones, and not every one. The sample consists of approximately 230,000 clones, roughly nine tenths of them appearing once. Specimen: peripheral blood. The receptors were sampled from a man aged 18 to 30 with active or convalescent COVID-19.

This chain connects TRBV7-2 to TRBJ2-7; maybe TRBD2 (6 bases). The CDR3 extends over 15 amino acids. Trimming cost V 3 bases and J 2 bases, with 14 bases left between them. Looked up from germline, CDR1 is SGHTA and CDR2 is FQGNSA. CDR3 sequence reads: CASSFWDSQTYEQYF. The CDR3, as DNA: TGTGCCAGCAGCTTTTGGGACTCGCAAACCTACGAGCAGTACTTC. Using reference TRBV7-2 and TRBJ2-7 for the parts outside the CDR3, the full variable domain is GAGVSQSPSNKVTEKGKDVELRCDPISGHTALYWYRQSLGQGLEFLIYFQGNSAPDKSGLPSDRFSAERTGGSVSTLTIQRTQQEDSAVYLCASSFWDSQTYEQYFGPGTRLTVT.

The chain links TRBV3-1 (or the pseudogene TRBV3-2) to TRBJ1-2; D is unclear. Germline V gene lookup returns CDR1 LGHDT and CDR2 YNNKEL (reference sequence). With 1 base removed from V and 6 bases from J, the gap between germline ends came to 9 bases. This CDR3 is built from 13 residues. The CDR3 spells CASSQVTDDGYTF. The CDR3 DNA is TGTGCCAGCAGCCAAGTAACAGATGATGGCTACACCTTC.

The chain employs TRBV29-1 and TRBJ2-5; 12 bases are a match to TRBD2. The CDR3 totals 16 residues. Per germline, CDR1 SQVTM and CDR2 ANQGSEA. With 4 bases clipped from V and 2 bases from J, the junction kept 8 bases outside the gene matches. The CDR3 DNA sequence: TGCAGCGTTGCCCCACTAGCGGGGGGTTTACAAGAGACCCAGTACTTC. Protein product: CSVAPLAGGLQETQYF.

The CDR3 loop is CASSIRGVGNQPQHF. CDR3 sequence (DNA): TGTGCCAGTTCCATACGGGGAGTCGGCAATCAGCCCCAGCATTTT. The chain couples TRBV19 to TRBJ1-5; no firm D call. From germline, CDR1 is LNHDA and CDR2 SQIVND (reference sequence). This CDR3 comprises 15 residues. Trimming took 8 bases from V and 2 from J, leaving 16 bases between them.

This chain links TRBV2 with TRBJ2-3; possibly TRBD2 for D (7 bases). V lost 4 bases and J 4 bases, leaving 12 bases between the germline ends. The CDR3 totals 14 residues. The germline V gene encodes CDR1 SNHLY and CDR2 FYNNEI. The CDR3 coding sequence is TGTGCCAGCAGTGGGGAGGGGGGCGCAGATACGCAGTATTTT. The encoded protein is CASSGEGGADTQYF. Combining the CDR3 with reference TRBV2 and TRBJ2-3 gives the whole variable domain EPEVTQTPSHQVTQMGQEVILRCVPISNHLYFYWYRQILGQKVEFLVSFYNNEISEKSEIFDDQFSVERPDGSNFTLKIRSTKLEDSAMYFCASSGEGGADTQYFGPGTRLTVL.

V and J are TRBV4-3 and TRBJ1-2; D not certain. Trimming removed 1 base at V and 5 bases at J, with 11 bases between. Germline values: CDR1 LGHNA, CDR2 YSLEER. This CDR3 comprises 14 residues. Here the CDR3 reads CASSQAPLGYGYTF. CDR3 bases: TGCGCCAGCAGCCAAGCCCCCCTCGGTTATGGCTACACCTTC.

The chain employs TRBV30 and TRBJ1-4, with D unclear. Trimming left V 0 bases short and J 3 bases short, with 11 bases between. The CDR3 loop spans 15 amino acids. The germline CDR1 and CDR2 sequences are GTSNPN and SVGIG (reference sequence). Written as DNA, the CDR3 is TGTGCCTGGAGTGTACGCCGGGAGGCTAATGAAAAACTGTTTTTT. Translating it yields CAWSVRREANEKLFF.

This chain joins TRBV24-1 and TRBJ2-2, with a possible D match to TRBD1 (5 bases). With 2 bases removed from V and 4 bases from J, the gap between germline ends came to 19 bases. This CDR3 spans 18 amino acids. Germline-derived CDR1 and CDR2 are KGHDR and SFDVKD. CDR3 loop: CATSDSPHRLGFTGELFF. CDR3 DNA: TGTGCCACCAGTGATTCCCCCCACAGGTTGGGGTTCACCGGGGAGCTGTTTTTT.

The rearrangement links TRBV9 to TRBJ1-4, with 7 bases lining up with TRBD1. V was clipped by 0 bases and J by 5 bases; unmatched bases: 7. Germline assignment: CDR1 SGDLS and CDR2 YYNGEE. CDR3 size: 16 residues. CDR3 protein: CASSVATRDSNEKLFF. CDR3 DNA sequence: TGTGCCAGCAGCGTAGCTACAAGGGACAGCAATGAAAAACTGTTTTTT. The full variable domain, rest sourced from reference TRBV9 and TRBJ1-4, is DSGVTQTPKHLITATGQRVTLRCSPRSGDLSVYWYQQSLDQGLQFLIQYYNGEERAKGNILERFSAQQFPDLHSELNLSSLELGDSALYFCASSVATRDSNEKLFFGSGTQLSVL.

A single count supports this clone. Here the CDR3 reads CASRTSGGTNEQFF. The CDR3 DNA sequence: TGTGCCAGCAGAACTAGCGGGGGAACGAATGAGCAGTTCTTC. The rearrangement joins TRBV7-9 to TRBJ2-1; 11 nucleotides agree with TRBD2. The CDR3 consists of 14 residues. V dropped 6 bases and J dropped 7; count of bases not matched to a gene: 5. The germline V gene has CDR1 SEHNR and CDR2 FQNEAQ (reference sequence). The variable domain in full, completed from reference TRBV7-9 and TRBJ2-1, reads DTGVSQNPRHKITKRGQNVTFRCDPISEHNRLYWYRQTLGQGPEFLTYFQNEAQLEKSRLLSDRFSAERPKGSFSTLEIQRTEQGDSAMYLCASRTSGGTNEQFFGPGTRLTVL.